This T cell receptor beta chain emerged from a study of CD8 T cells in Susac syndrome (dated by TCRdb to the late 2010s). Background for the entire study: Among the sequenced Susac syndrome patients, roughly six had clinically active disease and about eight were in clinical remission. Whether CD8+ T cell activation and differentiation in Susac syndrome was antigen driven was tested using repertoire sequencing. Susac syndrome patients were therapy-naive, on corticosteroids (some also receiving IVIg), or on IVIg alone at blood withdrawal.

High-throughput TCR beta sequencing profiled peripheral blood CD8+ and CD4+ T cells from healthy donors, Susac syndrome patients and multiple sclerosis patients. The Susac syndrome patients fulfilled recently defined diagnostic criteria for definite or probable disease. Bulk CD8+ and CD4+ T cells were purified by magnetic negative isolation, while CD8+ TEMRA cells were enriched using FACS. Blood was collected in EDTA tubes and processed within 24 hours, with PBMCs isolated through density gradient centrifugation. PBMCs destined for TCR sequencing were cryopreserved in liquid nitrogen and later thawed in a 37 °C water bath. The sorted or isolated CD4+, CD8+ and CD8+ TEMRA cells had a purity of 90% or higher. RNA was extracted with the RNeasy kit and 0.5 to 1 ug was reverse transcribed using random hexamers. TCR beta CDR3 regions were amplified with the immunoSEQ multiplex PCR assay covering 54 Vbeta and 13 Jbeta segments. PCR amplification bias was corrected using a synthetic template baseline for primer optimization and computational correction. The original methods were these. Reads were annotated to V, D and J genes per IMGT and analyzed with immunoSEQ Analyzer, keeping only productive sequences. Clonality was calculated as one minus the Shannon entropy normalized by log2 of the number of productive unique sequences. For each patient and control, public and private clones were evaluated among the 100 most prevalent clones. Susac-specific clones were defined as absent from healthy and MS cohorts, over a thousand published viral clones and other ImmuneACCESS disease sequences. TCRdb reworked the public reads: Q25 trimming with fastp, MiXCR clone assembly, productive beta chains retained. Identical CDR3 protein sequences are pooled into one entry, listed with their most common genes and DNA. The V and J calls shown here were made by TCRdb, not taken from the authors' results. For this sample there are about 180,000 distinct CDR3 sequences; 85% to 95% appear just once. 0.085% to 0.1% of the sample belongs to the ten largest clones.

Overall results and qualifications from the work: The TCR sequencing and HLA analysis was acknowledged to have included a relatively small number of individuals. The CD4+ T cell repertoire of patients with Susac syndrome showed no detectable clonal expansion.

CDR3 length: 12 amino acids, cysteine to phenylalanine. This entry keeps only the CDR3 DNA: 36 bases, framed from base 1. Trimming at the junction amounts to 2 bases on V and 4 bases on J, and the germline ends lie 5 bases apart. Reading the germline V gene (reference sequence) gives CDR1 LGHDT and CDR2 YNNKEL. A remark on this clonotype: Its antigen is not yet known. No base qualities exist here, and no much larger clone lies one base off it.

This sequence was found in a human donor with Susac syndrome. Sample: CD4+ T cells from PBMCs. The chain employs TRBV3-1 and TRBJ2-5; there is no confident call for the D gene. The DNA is TGTGCCAGCAGCCAAAGACCAGAGACCCAGTACTTC. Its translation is CASSQRPETQYF.